These 16 T cell receptor beta chains came from one sample sequenced in a study of blood T cell repertoires in COVID-19. Clones were sequenced by immunoSEQ multiplex PCR, and TCRdb holds only the in-frame ones, with some missing. The sample contains approximately 100,000 clones, over 70% of which appear only once. Sequences were obtained from peripheral blood. The origin of the receptors is a human donor with acute or convalescent COVID-19. The donor label of this sample is uncertain.

This chain joins TRBV12-3 or TRBV12-4 and TRBJ2-7; 8 bases match TRBD1. The CDR3 runs 13 residues. V shed 6 bases and J 6 bases; nucleotides not matched to a gene: 7. CDR3 protein: CASRRDRLAEQYF. For the CDR3, the DNA is TGTGCCAGCAGGCGGGACAGGCTGGCCGAGCAGTACTTC.

CDR3 sequence (DNA): TGTGCCAGCAGTGAGTCCGGGACAGTGCAGCCCCAGCATTTT. Protein product: CASSESGTVQPQHF. The V call is TRBV6-1, the J call TRBJ1-5; 7 positions agree with TRBD1. The length of the CDR3 is 14 residues. Trimming cost V 3 bases and J 7 bases; bases outside gene matches: 6. Germline V CDR1 and CDR2: MNHNS, SASEGT.

The table lists this clone with many counts. The V call is TRBV6-5, the J call TRBJ1-4; perhaps TRBD1 as D (5 bases). V lost 7 bases, J lost 2 bases, and 14 bases lay in between. Germline V CDR1 and CDR2: MNHEY, SVGAGI. The CDR3 sequence is 15 residues long. The CDR3 bases are TGTGCCAGCAAGGGTCAGGGTTCGACTAATGAAAAACTGTTTTTT. The encoded protein is CASKGQGSTNEKLFF.

This clone came up a few times. This sequence joins TRBV24-1 and TRBJ2-3; weak D call: TRBD1 (6 bases). This CDR3 is 16 amino acids long. CDR1 is KGHDR and CDR2 is SFDVKD in the germline V gene. Deletions cut 3 bases from V and 0 bases from J, with 12 bases between. CDR3 nucleotides: TGTGCCACCAGTGATATGGACAGATTTAGCACAGATACGCAGTATTTT. It translates to CATSDMDRFSTDTQYF.

The chain is built from TRBV5-4 and TRBJ1-1; D is uncertain. The CDR3 runs to 16 residues. CDR1 SGHNT and CDR2 YYREEE come from the germline V gene (reference sequence). The V end lost 6 bases, the J end lost 1 base, and 19 bases lay between the germline ends. The CDR3 DNA follows: TGTGCCAGCATCGACGAGAGAAAACAGCCGAACACTGAAGCTTTCTTT. Translated, it gives CASIDERKQPNTEAFF.

Only a few counts were recorded for this clone. The V gene is TRBV2, the J gene TRBJ2-2; 11 bases align to TRBD1. J lost 6 bases, V lost 6 bases, and 3 bases had no gene match. Germline V gives CDR1 SNHLY, CDR2 FYNNEI. The CDR3 has 14 residues. The CDR3 sequence: CASRGQGGAGELFF. The DNA for the CDR3 is TGTGCCAGCAGGGGACAGGGGGGTGCCGGGGAGCTGTTTTTT.

This clone showed up just a few times. V usage is TRBV21-1 and J usage is TRBJ2-2; the table assigns TRBD2, which was not confirmed against the DNA. TRBV21-1 represents a pseudogene. The CDR3 contains 15 residues. CDR3 in DNA: TGTGCCAGCAGCAAAGGTGCTAGTAACACCGGGGAGCTGTTTTTT. Translating gives CASSKGASNTGELFF.

This chain connects TRBV6-5 to TRBJ2-1; weak D call: TRBD2 (6 bases). The CDR3 spans 14 residues. The V end lost 2 bases, the J end lost 10 bases, and 15 bases lay between the germline ends. Germline V gene sequence: CDR1 MNHEY, CDR2 SVGAGI. The CDR3 spells CASSYGTRDPEQFF. The DNA of the CDR3 is TGTGCCAGCAGTTACGGGACTCGGGACCCAGAGCAGTTCTTC.

The chain recombines TRBV18 with TRBJ1-4; 11 nucleotides line up with TRBD1. Trimming cost V 6 bases and J 8 bases; bases outside gene matches: 5. CDR1 KGHSH and CDR2 LQKENI come from the germline V gene. CDR3 length equals 14 residues. The CDR3 bases are TGTGCCAGCTCGGACAGGGGGCCGAGGGAAAAACTGTTTTTT. Translating gives CASSDRGPREKLFF.

This sequence joins TRBV7-9 and TRBJ1-6; the D gene is possibly TRBD1 (6 bases). Trimming took 3 bases from V and 9 from J, leaving 18 bases between them. CDR1 is SEHNR, CDR2 FQNEAQ, per germline (reference sequence). The CDR3 has 16 amino acids. CDR3 nucleotides: TGTGCCAGCAGCTTCTCCGTAGGACAGAAACTTTCACCCCTCCACTTT. Its translation: CASSFSVGQKLSPLHF.

The rearrangement links TRBV9 to TRBJ2-7, with 9 bases identical to TRBD2. The V gene end was trimmed by 4 bases and the J gene end by 3 bases; junction bases not matched to a gene: 5. In germline, CDR1 is SGDLS, CDR2 YYNGEE. This CDR3 is 14 amino acids long. Here the CDR3 DNA reads TGTGCCAGCAGCCCCCTAGCGGGGATCTACGAGCAGTACTTC. Its translation: CASSPLAGIYEQYF.

This chain links TRBV6-5 with TRBJ1-5; possible D gene TRBD1, 6 bases. The germline V and J ends were trimmed by 7 bases and 7 bases, with 14 bases remaining between them. This CDR3 has 13 amino acids. Germline CDR1 is MNHEY and CDR2 is SVGAGI. The CDR3 reads CASKESQGQPQHF. Written as DNA, the CDR3 is TGTGCCAGCAAAGAGTCACAGGGACAGCCCCAGCATTTT.

The chain uses TRBV7-3 and TRBJ2-2; the match to TRBD2 covers 7 bases. V shed 0 bases, J shed 0 bases, and the junction held 1 base outside the gene matches. CDR3 length: 16 amino acids. The germline CDR1 and CDR2 sequences are SGHTA and FQGTGA. CDR3: CASSLTSGTNTGELFF. CDR3 sequence (DNA): TGTGCCAGCAGCTTAACCAGCGGGACGAACACCGGGGAGCTGTTTTTT.

The V gene is TRBV5-8, the J gene TRBJ1-4; D remains unclear. In germline, CDR1 is SGHTS, CDR2 YDEGEE. V was shortened by 0 bases and J by 6 bases, with 12 bases between the two germline ends. The CDR3 is 15 residues long. CDR3 amino acids: CASSLAGTRHEKLFF. CDR3 sequence (DNA): TGTGCCAGCAGCTTGGCAGGCACGAGACATGAAAAACTGTTTTTT.

The rearrangement links TRBV5-8 to TRBJ2-4; TRBD1 is a possible D gene (5 bases). CDR1 is SGHTS and CDR2 is YDEGEE in the germline V gene. Trimming cost V 1 base and J 0 bases, with 11 bases left between them. CDR3 length equals 16 residues. The CDR3 DNA reads TGTGCCAGCAGCTTGTTTCAGGGTATAGCCAAAAACATTCAGTACTTC. Protein sequence: CASSLFQGIAKNIQYF. Supplemented by reference TRBV5-8 and TRBJ2-4, the full variable domain reads EAGVTQSPTHLIKTRGQQATLRCSPISGHTSVYWYQQALGLGLQFLLWYDEGEERNRGNFPPRFSGRQFPNYSSELNVNALELEDSALYLCASSLFQGIAKNIQYFGAGTRLSVL.

This rearrangement joins TRBV4-1 to TRBJ1-1; 7 bases line up with TRBD1. Trimming at V came to 3 bases and at J to 4 bases, leaving 5 bases not matched to a gene. CDR3 size: 14 residues. Germline V gives CDR1 MGHRA, CDR2 YSYEKL. In DNA form, the CDR3 reads TGCGCCAGCAGCCACTTGACAGGGCCCACTGAAGCTTTCTTT. Protein product: CASSHLTGPTEAFF.